The text below deals with one TCR beta chain. Antigen specificity is unknown. The same CDR3 arises from other DNA sequences in this sample as well. The study reverse transcribed the entire isolated RNA, so it sequenced expressed TCRB transcripts. Data came from immunoSEQ multiplex PCR; TCRdb stores just in-frame clones and leaves some out. The table records almost 350,000 clones, roughly 9% of them present only once. The data were obtained in a study of beta chain features in type 1 diabetes. Study-level points and caveats: The question left open here concerned HLA type influencing TCRB rearrangement. Researchers report that Type 1 diabetes patients had moderately but significantly shorter TCRB CDR3s across all four CD4+ subsets. Naive, central memory and Treg TCRB repertoires appeared more alike in patients than in healthy donors.

The V segment lost 4 bases and the J segment 7 bases; nucleotides outside the gene matches: 1. CDR3 length: 11 residues. Germline assignment: CDR1 SGHDT and CDR2 YYEEEE. This sequence was found in a man aged 30 to 39 with type 1 diabetes. The sample comprised central memory CD4+ T cells from blood. The rearrangement uses TRBV5-6 and TRBJ2-7; 8 bases agree with TRBD2. The CDR3 region is CASSREGEQYF. CDR3 nucleotide sequence: TGTGCCAGCAGCCGGGAGGGGGAGCAGTACTTC.